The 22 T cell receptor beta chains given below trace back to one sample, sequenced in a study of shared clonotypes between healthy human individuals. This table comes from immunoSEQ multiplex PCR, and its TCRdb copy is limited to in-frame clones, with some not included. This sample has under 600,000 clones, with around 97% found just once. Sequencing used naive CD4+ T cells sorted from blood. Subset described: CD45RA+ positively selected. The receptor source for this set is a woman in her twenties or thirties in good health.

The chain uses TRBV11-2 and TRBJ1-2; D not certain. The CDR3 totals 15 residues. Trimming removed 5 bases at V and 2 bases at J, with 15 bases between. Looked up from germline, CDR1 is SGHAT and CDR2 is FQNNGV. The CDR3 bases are TGTGCCAGCAGCCCGATCCGCCGTGGGAACTATGGCTACACCTTC. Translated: CASSPIRRGNYGYTF.

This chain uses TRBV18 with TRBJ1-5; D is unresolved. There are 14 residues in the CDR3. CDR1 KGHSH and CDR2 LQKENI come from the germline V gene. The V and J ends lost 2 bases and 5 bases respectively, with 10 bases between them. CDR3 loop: CASSPWATDQPQHF. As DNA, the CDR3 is TGTGCCAGCTCACCATGGGCCACCGATCAGCCCCAGCATTTT.

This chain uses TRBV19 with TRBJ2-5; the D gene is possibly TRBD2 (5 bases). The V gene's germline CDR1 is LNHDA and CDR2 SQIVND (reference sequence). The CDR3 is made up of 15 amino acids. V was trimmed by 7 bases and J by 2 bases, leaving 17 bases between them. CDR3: CASTETGSQQETQYF. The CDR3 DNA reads TGTGCCAGTACCGAAACGGGGTCCCAGCAAGAGACCCAGTACTTC.

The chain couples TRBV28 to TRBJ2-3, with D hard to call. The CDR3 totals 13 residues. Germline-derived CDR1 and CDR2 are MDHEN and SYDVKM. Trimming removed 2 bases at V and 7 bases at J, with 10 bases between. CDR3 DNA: TGTGCCAGCAGTTTACCCCCCGGTTATACGCAGTATTTT. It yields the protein CASSLPPGYTQYF.

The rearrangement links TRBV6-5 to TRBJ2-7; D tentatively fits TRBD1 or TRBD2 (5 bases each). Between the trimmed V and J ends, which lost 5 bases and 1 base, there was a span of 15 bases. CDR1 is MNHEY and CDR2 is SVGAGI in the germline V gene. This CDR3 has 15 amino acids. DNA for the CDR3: TGTGCCAGCAGTCCCCCCGGGACCGGGTCCTACGAGCAGTACTTC. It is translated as CASSPPGTGSYEQYF.

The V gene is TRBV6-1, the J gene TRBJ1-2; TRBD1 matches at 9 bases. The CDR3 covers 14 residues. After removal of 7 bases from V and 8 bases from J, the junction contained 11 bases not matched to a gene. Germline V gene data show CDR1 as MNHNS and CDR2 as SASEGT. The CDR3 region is CASKSGQGYWGYTF. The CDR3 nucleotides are TGTGCCAGCAAGTCGGGACAGGGTTACTGGGGCTACACCTTC.

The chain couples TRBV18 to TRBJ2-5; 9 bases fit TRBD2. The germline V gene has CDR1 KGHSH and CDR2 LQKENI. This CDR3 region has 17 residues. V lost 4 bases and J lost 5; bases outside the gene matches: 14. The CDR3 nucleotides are TGTGCCAGCTCACAGCTCTCTTACGGCGGGAGGGCTGAGACCCAGTACTTC. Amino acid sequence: CASSQLSYGGRAETQYF.

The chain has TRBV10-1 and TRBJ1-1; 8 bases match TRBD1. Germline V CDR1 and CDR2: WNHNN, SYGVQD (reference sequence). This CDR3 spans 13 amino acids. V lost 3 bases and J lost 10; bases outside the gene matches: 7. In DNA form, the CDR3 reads TGCGCCAGCAGTGAATGGACAGGGTTCGGAGCTTTCTTT. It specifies CASSEWTGFGAFF.

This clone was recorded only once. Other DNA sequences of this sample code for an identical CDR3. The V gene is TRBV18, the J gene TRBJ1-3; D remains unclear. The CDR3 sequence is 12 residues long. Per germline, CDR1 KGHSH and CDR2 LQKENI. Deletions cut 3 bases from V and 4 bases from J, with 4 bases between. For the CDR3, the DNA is TGTGCCAGCTCACCTCAGGGAAACACCATATATTTT. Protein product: CASSPQGNTIYF.

CDR3 protein: CASSSRPWEQFF. DNA for the CDR3: TGTGCCAGCAGCTCCCGCCCCTGGGAGCAGTTCTTC. The chain carries TRBV7-9 and TRBJ2-1; no clear D gene. This CDR3 has 12 residues. V lost 4 bases, J lost 10 bases, and 11 bases lay in between. Germline CDR1 SEHNR, CDR2 FQNEAQ (reference sequence).

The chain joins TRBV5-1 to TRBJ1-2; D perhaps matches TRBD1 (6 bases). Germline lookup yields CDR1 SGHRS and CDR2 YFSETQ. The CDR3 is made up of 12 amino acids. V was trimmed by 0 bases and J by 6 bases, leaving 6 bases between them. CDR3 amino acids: CASSLAGDGYTF. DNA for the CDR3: TGCGCCAGCAGCTTGGCAGGGGATGGCTACACCTTC.

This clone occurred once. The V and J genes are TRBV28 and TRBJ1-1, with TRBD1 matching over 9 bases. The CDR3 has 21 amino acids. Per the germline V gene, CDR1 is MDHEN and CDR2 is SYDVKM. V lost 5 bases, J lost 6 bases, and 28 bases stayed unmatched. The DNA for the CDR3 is TGTGCCAGCAGTACACGTCCTAGGACAGGGGTTACTCTGAGGAATAGGGCTGAAGCTTTCTTT. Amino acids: CASSTRPRTGVTLRNRAEAFF.

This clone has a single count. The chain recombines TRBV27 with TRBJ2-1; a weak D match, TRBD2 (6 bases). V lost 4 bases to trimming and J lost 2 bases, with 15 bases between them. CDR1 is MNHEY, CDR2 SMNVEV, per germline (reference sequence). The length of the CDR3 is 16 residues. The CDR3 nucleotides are TGTGCCAGCAGTTCCCACCGCAGCGGGCCCTACAATGAGCAGTTCTTC. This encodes CASSSHRSGPYNEQFF.

DNA of the CDR3: TGTGCCAGCAGCCCCGCGGGACTGAGGAATGAGCAGTTCTTC. Encoded protein: CASSPAGLRNEQFF. The rearrangement joins TRBV5-4 to TRBJ2-1; a possible D gene is TRBD2 (6 bases). V shed 4 bases and J shed 7 bases, with 15 bases lying between them. The germline V gene has CDR1 SGHNT and CDR2 YYREEE (reference sequence). The CDR3 consists of 14 residues.

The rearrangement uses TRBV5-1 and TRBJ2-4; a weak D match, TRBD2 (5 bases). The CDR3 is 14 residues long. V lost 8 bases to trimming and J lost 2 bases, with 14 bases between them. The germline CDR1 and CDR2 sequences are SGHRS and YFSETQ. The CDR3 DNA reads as TGCGCCAGTACAACGGGGATACCCAAAAACATTCAGTACTTC. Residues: CASTTGIPKNIQYF.

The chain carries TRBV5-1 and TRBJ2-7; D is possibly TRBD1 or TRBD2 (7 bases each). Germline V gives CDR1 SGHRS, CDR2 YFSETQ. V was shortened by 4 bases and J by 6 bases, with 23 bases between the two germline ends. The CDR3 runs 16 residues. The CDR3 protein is CASSLRVRREGAEQYF. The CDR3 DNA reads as TGCGCCAGCAGCCTTAGGGTCCGCAGGGAGGGGGCCGAGCAGTACTTC.

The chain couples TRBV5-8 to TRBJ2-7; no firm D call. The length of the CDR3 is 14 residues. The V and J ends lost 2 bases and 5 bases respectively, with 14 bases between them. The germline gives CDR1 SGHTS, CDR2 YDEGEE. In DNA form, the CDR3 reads TGTGCCAGCAGCTTACTTAGTTCGGTCCACGAGCAGTACTTC. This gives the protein CASSLLSSVHEQYF.

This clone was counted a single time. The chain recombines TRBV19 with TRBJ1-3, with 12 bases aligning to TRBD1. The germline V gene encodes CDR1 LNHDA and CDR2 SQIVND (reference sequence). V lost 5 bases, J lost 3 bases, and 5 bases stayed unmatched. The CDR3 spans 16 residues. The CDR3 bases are TGTGCCAGTAGTTCGGGACAGGGGGCGGTTGGAAACACCATATATTTT. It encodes CASSSGQGAVGNTIYF.

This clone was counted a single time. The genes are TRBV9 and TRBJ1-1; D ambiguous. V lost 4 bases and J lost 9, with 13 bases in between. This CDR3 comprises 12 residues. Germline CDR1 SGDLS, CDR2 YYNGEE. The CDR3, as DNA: TGTGCCAGCAGCCTCCCGCCCCCTCAAGCTTTCTTT. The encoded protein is CASSLPPPQAFF.

CDR3 DNA: TGTGCCAGCAGTTTGGGAACAGGGGAGGCTTTCTTT. It is translated as CASSLGTGEAFF. The chain has TRBV27 and TRBJ1-1; 7 nucleotides match TRBD1. Per germline, CDR1 MNHEY and CDR2 SMNVEV (reference sequence). The CDR3 is made up of 12 amino acids. The ends lost 3 bases at V and 11 bases at J; junction bases unmatched: 6.

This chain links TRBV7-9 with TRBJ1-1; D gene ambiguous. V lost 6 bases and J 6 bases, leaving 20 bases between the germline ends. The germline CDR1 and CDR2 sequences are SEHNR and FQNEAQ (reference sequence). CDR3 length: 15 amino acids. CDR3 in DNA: TGTGCCAGCAGTTACCCGGGCCCCACTAGATCTGAAGCTTTCTTT. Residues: CASSYPGPTRSEAFF.

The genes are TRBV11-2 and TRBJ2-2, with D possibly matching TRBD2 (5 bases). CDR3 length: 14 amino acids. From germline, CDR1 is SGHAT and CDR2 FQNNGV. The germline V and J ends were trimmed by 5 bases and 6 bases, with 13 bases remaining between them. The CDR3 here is CASSVRWRSGELFF. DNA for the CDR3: TGTGCCAGCAGCGTCCGTTGGAGGTCCGGGGAGCTGTTTTTT.